Sequencing of this TCR beta chain was carried out in a study of blood T cell repertoires in COVID-19. Study-wide context: Donors in the United States, Italy and Spain gave samples during acute or convalescent COVID-19.

Only one count was recorded for this clone. The CDR3 sequence is 14 residues long. Germline V gene lookup returns CDR1 MNHEY and CDR2 SVGAGI. V trimming: 7 bases; J trimming: 4 bases; junction bases outside the gene matches: 7. Repertoires were generated with immunoSEQ multiplex PCR, while TCRdb's copy carries only in-frame clones and drops some. The sample lists around 100,000 clones; roughly 85% were seen once. This TCR was recovered from an older woman with COVID-19, enrolled during active disease. The genes are TRBV6-5 and TRBJ2-5, with 9 bases aligning to TRBD2. The sample was peripheral blood. CDR3 protein: CASTASGDLETQYF. The CDR3 bases are TGTGCCAGCACGGCTAGCGGGGACCTAGAGACCCAGTACTTC.